This entry lists 10 T cell receptor beta chains sequenced from one sample in a study of cytomegalovirus exposure and HLA in healthy donors. The PCR had 60 Vbeta and 13 Jbeta primers. The method was immunoSEQ multiplex PCR; TCRdb's version includes in-frame clones alone and lacks a portion of them. Altogether 210,000 or so clones are present, roughly 89% being singletons, with the ten largest covering around 1%. The sample comprised PBMCs. These receptors originate from a woman aged 18-29 years in good health and CMV-seronegative.

The V and J genes are TRBV4-2 and TRBJ2-5; TRBD2 is a possible D gene (6 bases). This CDR3 is built from 15 residues. V lost 1 base to trimming and J lost 6 bases, with 15 bases between them. From germline, CDR1 is LGHNA and CDR2 YNFKEQ. The CDR3 region is CASSQGGAGIKTQYF. The DNA for the CDR3 is TGTGCCAGCAGCCAAGGCGGGGCAGGGATAAAGACCCAGTACTTC.

This sequence joins TRBV7-6 and TRBJ2-1; 11 nucleotides line up with TRBD2. This CDR3 contains 15 residues. Trimming removed 5 bases from V and 5 bases from J; junction bases left unmatched: 5. Germline values: CDR1 SGHVS, CDR2 FNYEAQ. The CDR3 DNA reads as TGTGCCAGCAGCGAACGACTAGCGGGGAACAATGAGCAGTTCTTC. Amino acids: CASSERLAGNNEQFF. Full variable domain (remainder filled in from reference TRBV7-6 and TRBJ2-1): GAGVSQSPRYKVTKRGQDVALRCDPISGHVSLYWYRQALGQGPEFLTYFNYEAQQDKSGLPNDRFSAERPEGSISTLTIQRTEQRDSAMYRCASSERLAGNNEQFFGPGTRLTVL.

This chain uses TRBV6-6 with TRBJ1-1, with a tentative D call TRBD1 (5 bases). Deletions cut 5 bases from V and 7 bases from J, with 11 bases between. Germline V gene lookup returns CDR1 MNHNY and CDR2 SVGAGI (reference sequence). The CDR3 covers 12 residues. CDR3 bases: TGTGCCAGCAGTCAGGGTTCGGGTGAAGCTTTCTTT. Protein sequence: CASSQGSGEAFF.

J is TRBJ2-6 and V is TRBV9; 9 bases agree with TRBD1. The germline CDR1 and CDR2 sequences are SGDLS and YYNGEE. The CDR3 totals 18 residues. The V segment lost 3 bases and the J segment 0 bases; nucleotides outside the gene matches: 7. The CDR3 region is CASSAMPGQGSGANVLTF. The DNA for the CDR3 is TGTGCCAGCAGCGCCATGCCGGGACAGGGCTCTGGGGCCAACGTCCTGACTTTC.

This chain connects TRBV7-2 to TRBJ2-7; D remains unclear. Per germline, CDR1 SGHTA and CDR2 FQGNSA. Trimming took off 4 bases at V and 5 bases at J, with 18 bases between the two ends. This CDR3 has 15 residues. The CDR3 here is CASSYPAGAYHEQYF. The DNA for the CDR3 is TGTGCCAGCAGCTATCCAGCCGGAGCGTACCACGAGCAGTACTTC. Full variable domain (remainder filled in from reference TRBV7-2 and TRBJ2-7): GAGVSQSPSNKVTEKGKDVELRCDPISGHTALYWYRQSLGQGLEFLIYFQGNSAPDKSGLPSDRFSAERTGGSVSTLTIQRTQQEDSAVYLCASSYPAGAYHEQYFGPGTRLTVT.

The chain employs TRBV4-3 and TRBJ1-2; TRBD1 might be the D (6 bases). CDR3 length: 14 residues. V lost 4 bases to trimming and J lost 4 bases, with 13 bases between them. Germline V gene lookup returns CDR1 LGHNA and CDR2 YSLEER. The CDR3 nucleotides read TGCGCCAGCAGCCCGAGGGGGAAGGCCTATGGCTACACCTTC. As protein: CASSPRGKAYGYTF.

This clone appeared a single time. The rearrangement uses TRBV7-9 and TRBJ2-1; TRBD1 is a possible D gene (6 bases). Germline V gene data show CDR1 as SEHNR and CDR2 as FQNEAQ (reference sequence). The CDR3 runs 15 residues. The V end was cut by 4 bases, the J end by 7 bases, with 17 bases between. Here the CDR3 DNA reads TGTGCCAGCAGCTCCCTGGGGGCTAGCTTGAATGAGCAGTTCTTC. Translating gives CASSSLGASLNEQFF. Based on the CDR3 plus reference TRBV7-9 and TRBJ2-1, the full variable domain is DTGVSQNPRHKITKRGQNVTFRCDPISEHNRLYWYRQTLGQGPEFLTYFQNEAQLEKSRLLSDRFSAERPKGSFSTLEIQRTEQGDSAMYLCASSSLGASLNEQFFGPGTRLTVL.

Regarding this clone: One end of the junction fails to match germline, which may point to a read error. Here the CDR3 reads CASKIEEAQYF. CDR3 in DNA: TGCGCCAGCAAGATTGAAGAGGCCCAGTACTTC. The chain combines TRBV5-1 with TRBJ2-5; D remains ambiguous. CDR3 length: 11 amino acids. Germline-derived CDR1 and CDR2 are SGHRS and YFSETQ.

This chain connects TRBV5-4 to TRBJ1-6; weak D call: TRBD1 (5 bases). The CDR3 has 14 amino acids. Germline CDR1 SGHNT, CDR2 YYREEE (reference sequence). V lost 1 base and J lost 5, with 7 bases in between. This CDR3 is CASSLTGNNSPLHF. CDR3 in DNA: TGTGCCAGCAGCTTGACAGGAAATAATTCACCCCTCCACTTT.

The rearrangement uses TRBV25-1 and TRBJ2-1, with TRBD2 matching over 8 bases. Germline CDR1 reads MGHDK; CDR2 reads SYGVNS. J gave up 0 bases and V 4 bases, and 5 bases lay outside the gene matches. CDR3 size: 16 residues. CDR3 loop: CASSVTGGDSYNEQFF. The CDR3 nucleotides read TGTGCCAGCAGTGTCACCGGGGGGGACTCCTACAATGAGCAGTTCTTC.